These T cell receptor beta chains were read from a single sample in a study of blood T cell repertoires in COVID-19. TCRdb keeps only in-frame clones here, not all; method: immunoSEQ multiplex PCR. The sample lists under 200,000 clones; approximately 91% were seen once. Sequences were obtained from peripheral blood. The source of these receptors is a man younger than 35 with acute or convalescent COVID-19. The CDR3 runs from the conserved cysteine through the conserved F or W. Each record gives: J gene, clone size, D gene, V gene, CDR3 DNA, CDR3 protein. The D gene is left open where the match is weak. Clone size appears in some rows only: once, few, many, or a class for an expanded clone.

J gene: TRBJ2-1
clone size: NA
D gene: NA
V gene: TRBV20-1
CDR3 DNA: TGCAGTGCTAGTACAGGCTACAATGAGCAGTTCTTC
CDR3 protein: CSASTGYNEQFF

J gene: TRBJ2-3
clone size: NA
D gene: NA
V gene: TRBV5-1
CDR3 DNA: TGCGCCAGCAGCTTGTTAGCCAAGCAAGATACGCAGTATTTT
CDR3 protein: CASSLLAKQDTQYF

J gene: TRBJ1-4
clone size: NA
D gene: TRBD1
V gene: TRBV24-1
CDR3 DNA: TGTGCCACCAGTGAAGCTCCGGGACAGGGGGTGGGTGAAAAACTGTTTTTT
CDR3 protein: CATSEAPGQGVGEKLFF

J gene: TRBJ1-1
clone size: NA
D gene: NA
V gene: TRBV6-5
CDR3 DNA: TGTGCCAGCAGTTACTTAGGGGGGGGCACTGAAGCTTTCTTT
CDR3 protein: CASSYLGGGTEAFF

J gene: TRBJ1-2
clone size: NA
D gene: NA
V gene: TRBV28
CDR3 DNA: TGTGCCAGCAGTCATAGGGAGGGTAAAGCCCCAACCTACTATGGCTACACCTTC
CDR3 protein: CASSHREGKAPTYYGYTF

J gene: TRBJ1-6
clone size: NA
D gene: TRBD1
V gene: TRBV27
CDR3 DNA: TGTGCCAGCAGTTTATCGAGGGACAGGGGTTCACCCCTCCACTTT
CDR3 protein: CASSLSRDRGSPLHF

J gene: TRBJ1-1
clone size: NA
D gene: NA
V gene: TRBV18
CDR3 DNA: TGTGCCAGCTCATTCGACAAAAGGCTATTGGACACTGAAGCTTTCTTT
CDR3 protein: CASSFDKRLLDTEAFF

J gene: TRBJ2-7
clone size: few
D gene: TRBD2
V gene: TRBV3-1/TRBV3-2
CDR3 DNA: TGTGCCAGCAGCCCGAGGGGATTAGCGGGAGAAAACGAGCAGTACTTC
CDR3 protein: CASSPRGLAGENEQYF

J gene: TRBJ2-5
clone size: NA
D gene: TRBD1
V gene: TRBV7-9
CDR3 DNA: TGTGCCAGCAGCTCACAGGGGGGACAAGAGACCCAGTACTTC
CDR3 protein: CASSSQGGQETQYF

J gene: TRBJ2-2
clone size: NA
D gene: NA
V gene: TRBV5-6
CDR3 DNA: TGTGCCAGCAGCCCCCCGGGGGGCCTGATCGGGGAGCTGTTTTTT
CDR3 protein: CASSPPGGLIGELFF

J gene: TRBJ1-6
clone size: NA
D gene: TRBD1
V gene: TRBV3-1/TRBV3-2
CDR3 DNA: TGTGCCAGCAGGCGGACAGGGAATTCACCCCTCCACTTT
CDR3 protein: CASRRTGNSPLHF

J gene: TRBJ2-5
clone size: NA
D gene: TRBD2
V gene: TRBV30
CDR3 DNA: TGTGCCTGGAGTGTCATGGCTAGCGGGGTGGAGACCCAGTACTTC
CDR3 protein: CAWSVMASGVETQYF

J gene: TRBJ2-7
clone size: once
D gene: TRBD1
V gene: TRBV19
CDR3 DNA: TGTGCCAGTAGTATAGCCGGGACAGGGACCGGGGAGCAGTACTTC
CDR3 protein: CASSIAGTGTGEQYF

J gene: TRBJ2-1
clone size: NA
D gene: TRBD2
V gene: TRBV7-2
CDR3 DNA: TGTGCCAGCAGCTTAAGGTCTAGCGGGAGGGATCATGAGCAGTTCTTC
CDR3 protein: CASSLRSSGRDHEQFF

J gene: TRBJ1-1
clone size: once
D gene: NA
V gene: TRBV2
CDR3 DNA: TGTGCCAGCAGGCCGCCGGGGGGGGGACTCGAGAACACTGAAGCTTTCTTT
CDR3 protein: CASRPPGGGLENTEAFF

J gene: TRBJ1-4
clone size: NA
D gene: TRBD1
V gene: TRBV19
CDR3 DNA: TGTGCCAGTAGTATATCTGGGACAGGGAAGGTAGGTGGGCCGAAGGAACTGTTTTTT
CDR3 protein: CASSISGTGKVGGPKELFF